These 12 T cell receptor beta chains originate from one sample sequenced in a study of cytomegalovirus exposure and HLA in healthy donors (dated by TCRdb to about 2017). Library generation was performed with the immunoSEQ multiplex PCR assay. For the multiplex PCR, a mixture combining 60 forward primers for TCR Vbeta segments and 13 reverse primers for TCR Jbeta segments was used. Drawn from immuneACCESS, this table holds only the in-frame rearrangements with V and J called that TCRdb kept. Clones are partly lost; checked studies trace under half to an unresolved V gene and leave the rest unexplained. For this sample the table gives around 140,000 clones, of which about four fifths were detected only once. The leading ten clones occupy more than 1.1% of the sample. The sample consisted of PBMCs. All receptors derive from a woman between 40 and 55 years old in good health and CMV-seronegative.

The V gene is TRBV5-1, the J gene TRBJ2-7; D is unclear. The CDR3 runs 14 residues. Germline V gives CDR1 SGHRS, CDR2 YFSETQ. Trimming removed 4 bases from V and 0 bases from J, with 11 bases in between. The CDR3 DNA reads TGCGCCAGCAGCCGGCAGGCGAGCTCCTACGAGCAGTACTTC. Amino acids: CASSRQASSYEQYF.

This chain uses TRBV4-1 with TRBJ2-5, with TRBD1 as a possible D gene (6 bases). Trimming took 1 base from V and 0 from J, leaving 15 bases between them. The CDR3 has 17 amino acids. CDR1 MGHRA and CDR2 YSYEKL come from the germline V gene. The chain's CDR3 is CASSQGLMRGNQETQYF. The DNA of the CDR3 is TGCGCCAGCAGCCAAGGCTTAATGAGGGGGAACCAAGAGACCCAGTACTTC.

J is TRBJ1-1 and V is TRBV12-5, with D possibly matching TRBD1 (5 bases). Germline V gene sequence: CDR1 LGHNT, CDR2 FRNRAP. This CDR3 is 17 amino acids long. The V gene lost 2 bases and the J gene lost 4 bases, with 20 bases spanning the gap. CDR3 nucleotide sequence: TGTGCTAGTGGTTTGCCCGCCGGTTGGGGGGGTTCCACTGAAGCTTTCTTT. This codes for CASGLPAGWGGSTEAFF.

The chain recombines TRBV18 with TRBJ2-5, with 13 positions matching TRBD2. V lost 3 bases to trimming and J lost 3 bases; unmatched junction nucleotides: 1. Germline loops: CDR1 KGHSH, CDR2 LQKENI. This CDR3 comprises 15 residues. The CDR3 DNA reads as TGTGCCAGCTCACCCGGGACTAGCGGGGAAGAGACCCAGTACTTC. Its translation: CASSPGTSGEETQYF. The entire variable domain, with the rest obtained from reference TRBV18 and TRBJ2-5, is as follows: NAGVMQNPRHLVRRRGQEARLRCSPMKGHSHVYWYRQLPEEGLKFMVYLQKENIIDESGMPKERFSAEFPKEGPSILRIQQVVRGDSAAYFCASSPGTSGEETQYFGPGTRLLVL.

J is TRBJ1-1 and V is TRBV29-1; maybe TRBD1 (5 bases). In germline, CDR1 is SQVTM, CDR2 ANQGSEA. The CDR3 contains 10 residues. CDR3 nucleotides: TGCATGGGGGTGGGGGGTGAAGCTTTCTTT. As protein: CMGVGGEAFF. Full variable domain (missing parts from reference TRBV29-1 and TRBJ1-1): SAVISQKPSRDICQRGTSLTIQCQVDSQVTMMFWYRQQPGQSLTLIATANQGSEATYESGFVIDKFPISRPNLTFSTLTVSNMSPEDSSIYLCMGVGGEAFFGQGTRLTVV.

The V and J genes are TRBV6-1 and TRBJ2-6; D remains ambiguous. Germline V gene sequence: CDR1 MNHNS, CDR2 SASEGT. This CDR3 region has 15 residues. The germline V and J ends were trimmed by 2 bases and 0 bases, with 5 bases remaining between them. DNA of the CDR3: TGTGCCAGCAGTGAAAGGAGCTCTGGGGCCAACGTCCTGACTTTC. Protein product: CASSERSSGANVLTF.

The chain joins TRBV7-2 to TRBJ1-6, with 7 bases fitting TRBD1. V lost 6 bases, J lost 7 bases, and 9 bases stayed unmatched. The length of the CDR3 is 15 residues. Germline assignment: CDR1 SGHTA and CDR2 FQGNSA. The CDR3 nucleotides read TGTGCCAGCAGACCCCGACAGGGTCAAAATTCACCCCTCCACTTT. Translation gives CASRPRQGQNSPLHF.

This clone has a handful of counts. The CDR3 DNA is TGCGCCAGCAGCGGCAACATGAACACTGAAGCTTTCTTT. Its protein product is CASSGNMNTEAFF. The chain carries TRBV5-1 and TRBJ1-1; D unresolved. This CDR3 spans 13 amino acids. V was trimmed by 4 bases and J by 0 bases, leaving 7 bases between them. The germline CDR1 and CDR2 sequences are SGHRS and YFSETQ.

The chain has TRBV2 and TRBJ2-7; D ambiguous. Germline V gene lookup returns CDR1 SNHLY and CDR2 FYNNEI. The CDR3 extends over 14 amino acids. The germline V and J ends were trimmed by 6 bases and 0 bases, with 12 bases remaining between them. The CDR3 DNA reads TGTGCCAGCAGCGTAGACACCGCCTCCTACGAGCAGTACTTC. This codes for CASSVDTASYEQYF.

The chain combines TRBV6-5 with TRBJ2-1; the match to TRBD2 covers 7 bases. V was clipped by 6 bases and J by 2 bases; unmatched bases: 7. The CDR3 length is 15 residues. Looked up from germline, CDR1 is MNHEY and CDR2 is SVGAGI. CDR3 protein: CASSLSGAPYNEQFF. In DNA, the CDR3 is TGTGCCAGCAGCTTAAGCGGGGCACCCTACAATGAGCAGTTCTTC.

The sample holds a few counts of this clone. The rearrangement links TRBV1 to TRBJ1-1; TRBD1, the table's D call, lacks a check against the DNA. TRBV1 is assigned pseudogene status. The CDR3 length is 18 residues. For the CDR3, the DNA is TGCACCAGCAGCCTACAGAGACCCCGGGACAGGGCCTACACTGAAGCTTTCTTT. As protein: CTSSLQRPRDRAYTEAFF.

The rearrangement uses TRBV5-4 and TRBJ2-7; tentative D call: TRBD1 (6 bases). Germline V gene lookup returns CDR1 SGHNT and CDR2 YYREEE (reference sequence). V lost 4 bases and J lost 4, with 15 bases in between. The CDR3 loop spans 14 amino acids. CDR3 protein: CASSQEQGLYEQYF. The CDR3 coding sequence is TGTGCCAGCAGCCAGGAACAGGGCCTATACGAGCAGTACTTC. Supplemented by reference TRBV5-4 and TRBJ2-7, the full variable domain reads ETGVTQSPTHLIKTRGQQVTLRCSSQSGHNTVSWYQQALGQGPQFIFQYYREEENGRGNFPPRFSGLQFPNYSSELNVNALELDDSALYLCASSQEQGLYEQYFGPGTRLTVT.